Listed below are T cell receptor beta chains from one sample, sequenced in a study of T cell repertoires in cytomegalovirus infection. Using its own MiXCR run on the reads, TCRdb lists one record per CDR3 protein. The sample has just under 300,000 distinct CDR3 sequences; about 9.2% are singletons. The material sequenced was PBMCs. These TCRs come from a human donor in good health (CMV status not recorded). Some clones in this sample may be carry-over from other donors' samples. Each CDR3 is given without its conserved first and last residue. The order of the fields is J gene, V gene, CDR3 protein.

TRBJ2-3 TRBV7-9 ASSLTAESTDTQY
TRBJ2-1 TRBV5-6 ASTVRGPTNEQF
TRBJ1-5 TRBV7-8 ASSLVLGEELYSNQPQH
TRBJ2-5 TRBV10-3 AISEGGETQY
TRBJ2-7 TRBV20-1 SAPGPARGRYEQY
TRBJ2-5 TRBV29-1 SVGTSEETQY
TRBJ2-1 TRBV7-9 ASRLTSGGANEQF
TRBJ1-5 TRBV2 ASSFGGTGNQPQH
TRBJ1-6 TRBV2 ASSVSGRNSPLH
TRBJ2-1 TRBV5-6 ASSWGTDNEQF
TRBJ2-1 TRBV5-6 ASSSGPGPWDEQF
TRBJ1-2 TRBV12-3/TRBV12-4 ASSSLGQGLGYGYT
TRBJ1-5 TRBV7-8 ASSAGPSRPQH
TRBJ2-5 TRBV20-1 SAPEGGTQY
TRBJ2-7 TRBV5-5 ASSLTGDPYEQY
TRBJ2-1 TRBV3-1 ASSQDGLAAYNEQF
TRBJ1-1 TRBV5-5 ASSTGTGSGTEAF
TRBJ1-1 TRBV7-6 VTQITGGEGITEAF
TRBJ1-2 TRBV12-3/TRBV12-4 ASSTRDDSTYGYT
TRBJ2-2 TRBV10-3 AIRSGERLF
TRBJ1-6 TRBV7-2 ASSPGQPSWGTQGSPLH
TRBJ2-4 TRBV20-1 SASTGKLAKNIQY
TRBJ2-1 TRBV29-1 SLGGSSYNEQF